The rows below give T cell receptor beta chains drawn from one sample of a study of OX40 agonist ivuxolimab in advanced cancers. The table came from immunoSEQ multiplex PCR; TCRdb's copy has only in-frame clones and leaves some out. Among tens of thousands of clones, around 89% were seen once, and the ten largest hold 0.75% to 1%. The starting material was CD4+ or CD8+ T cells sorted from blood, obtained in a trial of the OX40 agonist ivuxolimab. Receptor source: an adult with an advanced solid tumor such as melanoma, head and neck, liver or kidney cancer. Each CDR3 is given with its conserved first and last residue. D genes are given only for firm matches. Expanded clones are given a class, and other clones once, few, many or no size at all.

TRBJ1-1	TRBV5-1	-	-	TGCGCCAGCAGCTTGGCAGGTACGGGGACTGAAGCTTTCTTT	CASSLAGTGTEAFF
TRBJ2-5	TRBV7-9	-	-	TGTGCCAGCAGCTTAGAGGGGGTTAGCTTCCACTTC	CASSLEGVSFHF
TRBJ2-1	TRBV6-1	-	-	TGTGCCAGCAGTGAGGAGGACCGCGGGTACAATGAGCAGTTCTTC	CASSEEDRGYNEQFF
TRBJ1-2	TRBV7-9	few	-	TGTGCCAGCAGCTTAGAGACGGGCCAGGGTGGCTACACCTTC	CASSLETGQGGYTF
TRBJ2-1	TRBV9	-	TRBD2	TGTGCCAGCAGCGTAGTTGCGGGAGAATACAATGAGCAGTTCTTC	CASSVVAGEYNEQFF
TRBJ2-1	TRBV4-2	few	-	TGTGCCAGCAGCCAAAACAATGAGCAGTTCTTC	CASSQNNEQFF
TRBJ2-4	TRBV19	-	TRBD2	TGTGCCAGTAGGCACACGGGACTAGCGGGGACCGCCAAAAACATTCAGTACTTC	CASRHTGLAGTAKNIQYF
TRBJ2-7	TRBV27	-	-	TGTGCCAGCACTCCAGGGAGGACAGGACCCTACGAGCAGTACTTC	CASTPGRTGPYEQYF
TRBJ2-7	TRBV11-2	once	-	TGTGCCAGCACGCTCAGGGGCGTTTCGTACGAGCAGTACTTC	CASTLRGVSYEQYF
TRBJ2-2	TRBV25-1	-	TRBD2	TGTGCCAGCAGTGCCCTAGCGGGATGGAACACCGGGGAGCTGTTTTTT	CASSALAGWNTGELFF
TRBJ2-1	TRBV4-3	-	TRBD2	TGCGCCAGCAGCCAAGCCGGGACTAGCGGGAGCTATGAGCAGTTCTTC	CASSQAGTSGSYEQFF
TRBJ2-5	TRBV5-1	-	-	TGCGCCAGCAGCCCCTCGGGTCGCCAAGAGACCCAGTACTTC	CASSPSGRQETQYF
TRBJ1-5	TRBV28	once	-	TGTGCCAGCAGTTTTCTCAATCAGCCCCAGCATTTT	CASSFLNQPQHF
TRBJ1-3	TRBV28	-	-	TGTGCCACACAGGGTAGTGGAAACACCATATATTTT	CATQGSGNTIYF
TRBJ2-7	TRBV28	once	-	TGTGCCAGCAGCTCCGGGACCAACGAGCAGTACTTC	CASSSGTNEQYF
TRBJ1-5	TRBV7-9	-	TRBD1	TGTGCCAGCAGCTCAGAACCTTATCGACAGGGTCTGGGCCAGCCCCAGCATTTT	CASSSEPYRQGLGQPQHF
TRBJ2-5	TRBV29-1	-	TRBD1	TGCAGCGTTCATCAGGGGGTCCAGTACTTC	CSVHQGVQYF
TRBJ2-1	TRBV27	-	TRBD2	TGTGCCAGCAGTCTCGGGACTACCCTTGGGGAGCAGTTCTTC	CASSLGTTLGEQFF
TRBJ2-1	TRBV28	-	-	TGTGCTACGAACCGGGACCTATCCAGAAGTGAGCAGTTCTTC	CATNRDLSRSEQFF
TRBJ2-7	TRBV4-1	-	-	TGCGCCAGCAGCCCTCTCGCTAGCGTGACCTACGAGCAGTACTTC	CASSPLASVTYEQYF
TRBJ1-4	TRBV4-1	-	-	TGCGCCAGCAGCCAAGTTACAGCTAATGAAAAACTGTTTTTT	CASSQVTANEKLFF
TRBJ1-4	TRBV5-1	-	-	TGCGCCAGCAGCTTGGGGTCAGTGGATGAAAAACTGTTTTTT	CASSLGSVDEKLFF